This T cell receptor beta chain was sequenced for a study of T-cell reconstitution after alpha-beta-depleted transplantation in children. Germline CDR1 SEHNR, CDR2 FQNEAQ (reference sequence). The germline V and J ends were trimmed by 7 bases and 6 bases, with 16 bases remaining between them. The CDR3 is 13 residues long. As it was prepared, the TCRbeta library received unique molecular identifiers. TCRdb used MiXCR to reprocess the PCR reads, holding one entry per CDR3 protein. The sample holds about 540,000 distinct CDR3 sequences, 18% seen once. This clonotype was found a few times. This specimen was PBMCs from the stem cell graft donor, taken from the stem cell graft. The chain uses TRBV7-9 and TRBJ2-7; no clear D gene. This TCR came from a human donor who donated a stem cell graft to a child with acute lymphoblastic leukemia. The CDR3 DNA reads TGTGCCAGCACCCCAACCTGGGGTGGCGAGCAGTACTTC. Translation gives CASTPTWGGEQYF.